The rows below give T cell receptor beta chains drawn from one sample of a study of T cell changes during pregnancy in multiple sclerosis. Produced via immunoSEQ multiplex PCR; TCRdb's table is partial and in-frame only. The sample consists of roughly 52,000 clones, approximately 92% of them appearing once. The sequences come from CD4+ T cells from peripheral blood mononuclear cells, collected in the third trimester of pregnancy. These receptors were collected from a female donor with multiple sclerosis, enrolled in a pregnancy study. Each CDR3 is given with its conserved first and last residue. D genes are given only for firm matches.

v_gene | d_gene | len | CDR3aa
TRBV5-6 | - | 15 | CASSAVVSRHNEQFF
TRBV5-1 | TRBD1 | 15 | CASSAGTESTDTQYF
TRBV6-5 | TRBD1 | 15 | CASSSMGTGVSPLHF
TRBV7-3 | TRBD1 | 15 | CASSLSPGQGTEAFF
TRBV7-9 | - | 15 | CASSLHGISTGELFF
TRBV7-9 | - | 17 | CASSCGDFLGCSYEQYF
TRBV30 | TRBD1 | 14 | CAWSSRRGVQPQHF
TRBV7-9 | TRBD1 | 16 | CASSPGQGSPNYGYTF
TRBV29-1 | TRBD1 | 13 | CSARTGGSEKLFF
TRBV27 | - | 18 | CASSLGGVGSSGANVLTF
TRBV5-4 | TRBD1 | 16 | CASSSRDRGSIEKLFF
TRBV9 | - | 14 | CASSVAGSPDEQFF
TRBV9 | TRBD1 | 16 | CASSVDGRGHGNTIYF
TRBV6-5 | TRBD1 | 15 | CASRPNPGGGEKLFF
TRBV30 | - | 13 | CAWSTGRDTEAFF
TRBV19 | TRBD2 | 16 | CASSTRGSGVQETQYF
TRBV5-1 | - | 14 | CASSPPGGTDTQYF
TRBV28 | - | 14 | CASSSSDTPYEQYF
TRBV4-1 | - | 15 | CASSQAPDRYYGYTF
TRBV5-1 | - | 15 | CASSLVAGQGDTQYF
TRBV5-6 | - | 13 | CASSHQGTYEQYF
TRBV5-6 | TRBD2 | 15 | CASSFPGLADSSQYF